This T cell receptor beta chain was captured by sequencing in a study of beta chain features in type 1 diabetes. Only a few counts were recorded for this clone. Its target is unknown. V shed 1 base and J shed 4 bases, with 7 bases lying between them. Germline values: CDR1 MNHEY, CDR2 SVGAGI. The CDR3 is 14 amino acids. Findings of the study overall: Moderate yet significant TCRB CDR3 shortening was seen in Type 1 diabetes patients in all four CD4+ subsets. The study found that naive, central memory and Treg TCRB repertoires appeared more similar in patients than in healthy donors. Shorter templates might be favored by PCR, equally in patients and controls. Fewer junction insertions and more nucleotide deletions appeared in type 1 diabetes patients.

Expressed TCRB transcripts were sequenced, since all the RNA that had been isolated was reverse transcribed. The assay was immunoSEQ multiplex PCR, and TCRdb's table has in-frame clones only and misses some. The data hold 350,000 to 450,000 clones, with around 13% observed a single time. The chain has TRBV6-5 and TRBJ2-2; perhaps TRBD2 as D (5 bases). Sequencing was performed on naive CD4+ T cells from blood. The TCR was taken from a young woman with type 1 diabetes. The CDR3 nucleotides are TGTGCCAGCAGTTACTTCGGAGGCACCGGGGAGCTGTTTTTT. Residues: CASSYFGGTGELFF.